The 25 T cell receptor beta chains given below trace back to one sample, sequenced in a study of blood T cell repertoires in COVID-19. Clones were read by immunoSEQ multiplex PCR, and TCRdb kept only the in-frame ones, dropping some. Here the sample spans 95,000 to 110,000 clones, around 83% being singletons. Sequencing was done on a sample of peripheral blood. Receptors were obtained from a woman of 80 years or more with active or convalescent COVID-19.

The chain is built from TRBV2 and TRBJ1-6; tentative D call: TRBD1 (6 bases). CDR3 size: 15 residues. The germline gives CDR1 SNHLY, CDR2 FYNNEI. The V and J ends lost 5 bases and 9 bases respectively, with 17 bases between them. The CDR3 region has the DNA TGTGCCAGCAGTCTTTACGGCAGGGGCACTTCACCCCTCCACTTT. This translates into CASSLYGRGTSPLHF.

This chain joins TRBV5-1 and TRBJ2-6, with D maybe TRBD2 (5 bases). V dropped 0 bases and J dropped 4 bases, with 8 bases sitting between them. Germline CDR1 reads SGHRS; CDR2 reads YFSETQ. CDR3 length: 15 residues. The CDR3 here is CASSLGGAGANVLTF. In nucleotides, the CDR3 is TGCGCCAGCAGCTTGGGGGGAGCCGGGGCCAACGTCCTGACTTTC. Combining the CDR3 with reference TRBV5-1 and TRBJ2-6 gives the whole variable domain KAGVTQTPRYLIKTRGQQVTLSCSPISGHRSVSWYQQTPGQGLQFLFEYFSETQRNKGNFPGRFSGRQFSNSRSEMNVSTLELGDSALYLCASSLGGAGANVLTFGAGSRLTVL.

This clone has at least ten counts. The CDR3 nucleotides are TGTGCCAGCAGCTTAGAGGGTTGGCAGGGCTACGAGCAGTACTTC. Its translation is CASSLEGWQGYEQYF. The chain joins TRBV7-2 to TRBJ2-7; perhaps TRBD1 as D (5 bases). The CDR3 length is 15 residues. Germline values: CDR1 SGHTA, CDR2 FQGNSA. Trimming stripped 1 base from V and 3 bases from J, with 13 bases between.

The V and J genes are TRBV29-1 and TRBJ1-2; 8 bases match TRBD1. CDR3 size: 14 residues. Unmatched junction bases numbered 4, after V lost 2 bases and J lost 2 bases. Germline-derived CDR1 and CDR2 are SQVTM and ANQGSEA. The CDR3 is CSVEQDRENYGYTF. For the CDR3, the DNA is TGCAGCGTTGAACAGGACAGGGAAAACTATGGCTACACCTTC.

V is TRBV19 and J is TRBJ2-3, with 8 bases matching TRBD2. Trimming cost V 6 bases and J 7 bases; bases outside gene matches: 12. Per the germline V gene, CDR1 is LNHDA and CDR2 is SQIVND (reference sequence). CDR3 length: 15 residues. As DNA, the CDR3 is TGTGCCAGTAGCCCCGGGGGGGCCATGAGAAATACGCAGTATTTT. It codes for CASSPGGAMRNTQYF.

V usage is TRBV7-2 and J usage is TRBJ1-5, with 7 bases matching TRBD1. The junction had 13 bases not matched to a gene; V was cut back by 5 bases and J by 3 bases. The CDR3 runs 17 residues. Germline V lookup: CDR1 SGHTA, CDR2 FQGNSA. DNA of the CDR3: TGTGCCAGCAGCGCTAGCCTACAGGGGTTGGACAATCAGCCCCAGCATTTT. Its protein is CASSASLQGLDNQPQHF.

This chain uses TRBV9 with TRBJ1-1; 10 bases align to TRBD1. CDR1 and CDR2 from the germline V gene are SGDLS and YYNGEE. V lost 7 bases, J lost 4 bases, and 10 bases stayed unmatched. The CDR3 covers 15 residues. The CDR3 sequence is CASSPGQGFSTEAFF. The CDR3 nucleotides read TGTGCCAGCTCTCCGGGACAGGGGTTCTCCACTGAAGCTTTCTTT.

This clone was seen at least ten times. V is TRBV19 and J is TRBJ1-2; 7 bases align to TRBD1. After removal of 3 bases from V and 8 bases from J, the junction contained 6 bases not matched to a gene. This CDR3 has 13 amino acids. Germline-derived CDR1 and CDR2 are LNHDA and SQIVND (reference sequence). The CDR3 DNA reads TGTGCCAGTAGTATTATGAGGGGGCTCGGCTACACCTTC. Translation: CASSIMRGLGYTF.

This clone was counted only a few times. J is TRBJ1-6 and V is TRBV29-1; D may be TRBD1 (6 bases). There are 18 residues in the CDR3. Germline lookup yields CDR1 SQVTM and CDR2 ANQGSEA. Trimming took off 5 bases at V and 0 bases at J, with 20 bases between the two ends. Here the CDR3 DNA reads TGCAGCGTTACCAAACTTGAGACAGGAAGCTCCTATAATTCACCCCTCCACTTT. It yields the protein CSVTKLETGSSYNSPLHF.

In its sample, this clone was seen a few times. The V and J genes are TRBV19 and TRBJ2-2; the D gene is possibly TRBD1 (5 bases). Germline V CDR1 and CDR2: LNHDA, SQIVND (reference sequence). The V gene lost 3 bases and the J gene lost 6 bases, with 8 bases spanning the gap. This CDR3 comprises 13 residues. This CDR3 is CASSILGAGELFF. In DNA, the CDR3 is TGTGCCAGTAGTATCCTAGGGGCCGGGGAGCTGTTTTTT.

This chain joins TRBV7-3 and TRBJ2-3; 8 nucleotides align to TRBD1. This CDR3 has 15 amino acids. Per germline, CDR1 SGHTA and CDR2 FQGTGA. With V trimmed by 4 bases and J by 2 bases, 5 bases remained unmatched. The CDR3, as DNA: TGTGCCAGCAGCTACGGACAGGGAATCACAGATACGCAGTATTTT. As protein: CASSYGQGITDTQYF.

By proportion, this clone is medium-sized. The J gene is TRBJ1-5, the V gene TRBV6-2 or TRBV6-3; 8 nucleotides agree with TRBD1. The trim removed 4 bases at V and 6 bases at J, leaving 11 bases unmatched. CDR1 is MNHEY, CDR2 SVGEGT, per germline. The CDR3 is 16 amino acids. The CDR3: CASSSESGGSGQPQHF. CDR3 DNA sequence: TGTGCCAGCAGTTCCGAATCAGGGGGCTCCGGTCAGCCCCAGCATTTT.

The rearrangement links TRBV28 to TRBJ2-7, with D tentatively TRBD2 (5 bases). The CDR3 has 14 residues. The germline V gene encodes CDR1 MDHEN and CDR2 SYDVKM. The V end was cut by 7 bases, the J end by 2 bases, with 15 bases between. CDR3 nucleotides: TGTGCCAGCAAAAGGGAGATCGGACCCTACGAGCAGTACTTC. Protein: CASKREIGPYEQYF.

This clone occurred a few times. CDR3 in amino acids: CATKQGYNQPQHF. The CDR3 nucleotides read TGTGCCACCAAACAGGGCTACAATCAGCCCCAGCATTTT. The rearrangement links TRBV19 to TRBJ1-5; a possible D gene is TRBD1 (6 bases). The V end lost 10 bases, the J end lost 3 bases, and 13 bases lay between the germline ends. From germline, CDR1 is LNHDA and CDR2 SQIVND (reference sequence). This CDR3 comprises 13 residues.

The chain is built from TRBV7-3 and TRBJ1-2; 8 bases align to TRBD1. V gave up 5 bases and J gave up 4 bases; unmatched junction bases: 3. The CDR3 extends over 13 amino acids. Germline CDR1 and CDR2: SGHTA and FQGTGA. CDR3 coding DNA: TGTGCCAGCAGCCACGGACAGGGCTATGGCTACACCTTC. The encoded protein is CASSHGQGYGYTF.

V and J are TRBV29-1 and TRBJ1-5; 7 bases line up with TRBD1. Trimming cost V 7 bases and J 5 bases; bases outside gene matches: 8. CDR1 and CDR2 (germline): SQVTM, ANQGSEA. This CDR3 is built from 13 residues. The CDR3 loop is CSGSGGLDQPQHF. In DNA form, the CDR3 reads TGCAGCGGTTCAGGGGGGCTTGATCAGCCCCAGCATTTT.

The gene calls are TRBV4-3 and TRBJ2-1, with TRBD2 as a possible D gene (6 bases). This CDR3 spans 15 amino acids. Trimming took 0 bases from V and 8 from J, leaving 14 bases between them. The germline V gene encodes CDR1 LGHNA and CDR2 YSLEER. The CDR3, as DNA: TGCGCCAGCAGCCAAGAGCTAGCGCCCAATCATGAGCAGTTCTTC. Residues: CASSQELAPNHEQFF.

The chain couples TRBV11-3 to TRBJ1-1; D remains ambiguous. The CDR3 contains 14 residues. The ends were cut back, 5 bases at V and 4 bases at J, with 14 bases in the middle. Germline loops: CDR1 SGHNT, CDR2 YENEEA. CDR3 sequence reads: CASSLGGLSTEAFF. The CDR3 DNA is TGTGCCAGCAGCCTAGGAGGGCTGAGCACTGAAGCTTTCTTT. Full variable domain (remainder filled in from reference TRBV11-3 and TRBJ1-1): EAGVVQSPRYKIIEKKQPVAFWCNPISGHNTLYWYLQNLGQGPELLIRYENEEAVDDSQLPKDRFSAERLKGVDSTLKIQPAELGDSAVYLCASSLGGLSTEAFFGQGTRLTVV.

V is TRBV19 and J is TRBJ1-2, with D possibly TRBD1 on 6 matching bases. CDR1 and CDR2 from the germline V gene are LNHDA and SQIVND (reference sequence). The ends were cut back, 4 bases at V and 3 bases at J, with 15 bases in the middle. The CDR3 extends over 15 amino acids. CDR3 loop: CASSTGTQEYYGYTF. The CDR3 nucleotides read TGTGCCAGTAGTACTGGGACACAGGAGTACTATGGCTACACCTTC.

The chain has TRBV3-1 (or the pseudogene TRBV3-2) and TRBJ2-1; no firm D call. The V gene lost 5 bases and the J gene lost 7 bases, with 9 bases spanning the gap. This CDR3 region has 12 residues. Germline V gene data show CDR1 as LGHDT and CDR2 as YNNKEL (reference sequence). CDR3 DNA sequence: TGTGCCAGCAGCGTTGGGCCGAATGAGCAGTTCTTC. Translated, it gives CASSVGPNEQFF.

This sequence joins TRBV4-1 and TRBJ2-7, with 9 bases lining up with TRBD1. This CDR3 spans 20 amino acids. With 6 bases clipped from V and 1 base from J, the junction kept 22 bases outside the gene matches. Germline CDR1 MGHRA, CDR2 YSYEKL. The CDR3 is CASSHKFGTGLIGGSYEQYF. As DNA, the CDR3 is TGCGCCAGCAGTCACAAGTTTGGGACAGGGTTAATCGGGGGGTCCTACGAGCAGTACTTC.

V usage is TRBV7-8 and J usage is TRBJ1-1; possible D gene TRBD1, 5 bases. V was shortened by 8 bases and J by 4 bases, with 11 bases between the two germline ends. The length of the CDR3 is 12 residues. In germline, CDR1 is SGHVS, CDR2 FQNEAQ. In DNA, the CDR3 is TGTGCCAGCGCAGGGTATGGCACTGAAGCTTTCTTT. This codes for CASAGYGTEAFF.

This chain uses TRBV9 with TRBJ2-1, with 7 bases that match TRBD2. Unmatched junction bases numbered 3, after V lost 3 bases and J lost 0 bases. The CDR3 is made up of 15 amino acids. Germline assignment: CDR1 SGDLS and CDR2 YYNGEE. The CDR3 spells CASSAGGSSYNEQFF. DNA for the CDR3: TGTGCCAGCAGCGCCGGGGGGAGCTCCTACAATGAGCAGTTCTTC. Using reference TRBV9 and TRBJ2-1 for the parts outside the CDR3, the full variable domain is DSGVTQTPKHLITATGQRVTLRCSPRSGDLSVYWYQQSLDQGLQFLIQYYNGEERAKGNILERFSAQQFPDLHSELNLSSLELGDSALYFCASSAGGSSYNEQFFGPGTRLTVL.

The J gene is TRBJ2-7, the V gene TRBV7-9; TRBD2 agrees at 7 bases. V shed 1 base and J 2 bases; nucleotides not matched to a gene: 2. Germline assignment: CDR1 SEHNR and CDR2 FQNEAQ (reference sequence). The CDR3 covers 14 residues. The CDR3 nucleotides are TGTGCCAGCAGCTTAGAGCTAGCGGCCTACGAGCAGTACTTC. This translates into CASSLELAAYEQYF.

The chain joins TRBV5-6 to TRBJ1-6; a weak D match, TRBD1 (5 bases). Trimming cost V 0 bases and J 4 bases, with 11 bases left between them. CDR1 is SGHDT and CDR2 is YYEEEE in the germline V gene. The CDR3 covers 16 residues. The CDR3 sequence is CASSLGETEYNSPLHF. The CDR3 DNA reads TGTGCCAGCAGCTTGGGCGAGACAGAGTATAATTCACCCCTCCACTTT.